A selection of T cell receptor beta chains follows, all from one sample in a study of blood T cell repertoires in COVID-19. The protocol was immunoSEQ multiplex PCR, while the TCRdb copy is restricted to in-frame clones and leaves out a portion. The table has roughly 55,000 clones, about nine tenths seen once. Sample: peripheral blood. The receptors originated from a man aged 50-60 years with active COVID-19. CDR3s include the opening cysteine and the closing phenylalanine or tryptophan. The order of the fields is V gene, J gene, clone size, D gene, CDR3 DNA, CDR3 protein. A D gene is named only where the DNA matches it firmly. Only some rows state a clone size, as once, few, many or a class for expanded clones.

TRBV7-9,TRBJ1-1,NA,NA,TGTGCCAGCAGCTTGTGGGGGGAGTACACTGAAGCTTTCTTT,CASSLWGEYTEAFF
TRBV6-2/TRBV6-3,TRBJ2-6,NA,TRBD1,TGTGCCAGCAGTTACCGGTCTCGGACAGGGGAAGCTGGGGCCAACGTCCTGACTTTC,CASSYRSRTGEAGANVLTF
TRBV28,TRBJ1-2,once,TRBD1,TGTGCCAGCAGTCCATCGACAGGGGGTCTTGTTGGCTACACCTTC,CASSPSTGGLVGYTF
TRBV28,TRBJ2-7,NA,NA,TGTGCCAGCAAGAGTGTGAGCTACGAGCAGTACTTC,CASKSVSYEQYF
TRBV9,TRBJ2-2,NA,TRBD2,TGTGCCAGCAGTGCCAGTGGGCTAGCGGCGAACACCGGGGAGCTGTTTTTT,CASSASGLAANTGELFF
TRBV30,TRBJ2-7,NA,TRBD1,TGTGCCTGGAGTGTACAAGGGACAGGTAGATCTTGGTTC,CAWSVQGTGRSWF
TRBV10-3,TRBJ2-7,once,TRBD2,TGTGCCATATGGGGAGGGTTAGGCGAGCAGTACTTC,CAIWGGLGEQYF
TRBV12-3/TRBV12-4,TRBJ1-2,NA,NA,TGTGCCAGCAGTTTAGTTCTGGGGAGGGGCTACACCTTC,CASSLVLGRGYTF
TRBV5-6,TRBJ2-5,NA,TRBD2,TGTGCCAGCAGCTTGGCGGGGGGACCGCTCCAAGAGACCCAGTACTTC,CASSLAGGPLQETQYF
TRBV14,TRBJ1-1,NA,NA,TGTGCCAGCAGCCACGGGGGGGGGCGGTCTTACACTGAAGCTTTCTTT,CASSHGGGRSYTEAFF
TRBV24-1,TRBJ2-7,NA,NA,TGTGCCACCAGTGATTCCCGGGATCCGAAGGACGAGCAGTACTTC,CATSDSRDPKDEQYF
TRBV7-2,TRBJ1-5,NA,TRBD1,TGTGCCAGCAGCTTAGGGACAGGTCAAAATCAGCCCCAGCATTTT,CASSLGTGQNQPQHF
TRBV4-2,TRBJ1-1,NA,TRBD1,TGTGCCAGCAGCCAAGTCCGGGGGCAGGGGGCGAACACTGAAGCTTTCTTT,CASSQVRGQGANTEAFF
TRBV7-9,TRBJ1-2,once,NA,TGTGCCAGCAGCTTAAGTCGGGATGGCTACACCTTC,CASSLSRDGYTF
TRBV9,TRBJ2-3,NA,NA,TGTGCCAGCAGCGTAGCATCGGAGGGGGATACGCAGTATTTT,CASSVASEGDTQYF
TRBV2,TRBJ2-1,NA,NA,TGTGCCAGCAGTGAACAGGGCCAGGGGTACGATGAGCAGTTCTTC,CASSEQGQGYDEQFF
TRBV7-2,TRBJ2-1,NA,NA,TGTGCCAGCAGCTTAGGCAGGGTCAATGAGCAGTTCTTC,CASSLGRVNEQFF
TRBV4-3,TRBJ2-3,NA,TRBD2,TGCGCCAGCAGCCAAGACCTAGCGGGGGGGACAGATACGCAGTATTTT,CASSQDLAGGTDTQYF
TRBV4-2,TRBJ1-3,once,TRBD1,TGTGCCAGCAGCCAAGAGGGTATCGGGACAGGGTTTGGAAACACCATATATTTT,CASSQEGIGTGFGNTIYF
TRBV13,TRBJ1-6,once,NA,TGTGCCAGCAGGTCCGGGCCGCGGGATTCACCCCTCCACTTT,CASRSGPRDSPLHF
TRBV10-3,TRBJ2-3,NA,NA,TGTGCCACACAGGATCTTATGGCCACAGATACGCAGTATTTT,CATQDLMATDTQYF
TRBV2,TRBJ1-1,NA,NA,TGTGCCAGCAGGTGGGGGCTTCAGAACACTGAAGCTTTCTTT,CASRWGLQNTEAFF
TRBV14,TRBJ1-4,NA,NA,TGTGCCAGCAGCCAAGAACCCTTCCTCTTTAGCAAGTGGAGGGAGAATGAAAAACTGTTTTTT,CASSQEPFLFSKWRENEKLFF
TRBV2,TRBJ2-2,NA,NA,TGTGCCAGCAGAAAGCCTGACTCGAACACCGGGGAGCTGTTTTTT,CASRKPDSNTGELFF
TRBV18,TRBJ1-5,NA,TRBD1,TGTGCCAGCTCACCAGACAGGGCAGGGCAGCCCCAGCATTTT,CASSPDRAGQPQHF
TRBV9,TRBJ1-2,NA,TRBD1,TGTGCCAGCAGCGGTACAGGGGGCAAAGGCTATGGCTACACCTTC,CASSGTGGKGYGYTF
TRBV4-2,TRBJ1-3,once,NA,TGTGCCAGCAGCCAAGGCGCCGTTGGAAACACCATATATTTT,CASSQGAVGNTIYF
TRBV6-6,TRBJ1-5,NA,NA,TGTGCCAGCAGTTATTCGGAGGGTCAGCCCCAGCATTTT,CASSYSEGQPQHF
TRBV9,TRBJ1-3,NA,NA,TGTGCCAGCAGCGTAGAGGGGAACAGGAACACCATATATTTT,CASSVEGNRNTIYF
TRBV5-1,TRBJ2-3,NA,TRBD2,TGCGCCAGCAGCTTTCGTGTCCCCTCGGGGCTAGCGGGACTTAAAGATACGCAGTATTTT,CASSFRVPSGLAGLKDTQYF
TRBV29-1,TRBJ2-1,NA,TRBD1,TGCAGCGTTGAGGGACAGCGCTCCTACAATGAGCAGTTCTTC,CSVEGQRSYNEQFF
TRBV3-1/TRBV3-2,TRBJ2-7,NA,TRBD1,TGTGCCAGCAGCTGGACAGGGCCCTCCTACGAGCAGTACTTC,CASSWTGPSYEQYF
TRBV7-2,TRBJ2-7,NA,TRBD1,TGTGCCAGCAGCTTAGTCCAGGGACAGCCTTTCTACGAGCAGTACTTC,CASSLVQGQPFYEQYF
TRBV7-2,TRBJ2-2,NA,TRBD2,TGTGCCAGCAGCTTAAGTGGGCTAGCGGGGCGCACCGGGGAGCTGTTTTTT,CASSLSGLAGRTGELFF
TRBV5-1,TRBJ2-1,NA,TRBD2,TGCGCCAGCAGCCCCCTCCTAGCGGGAGGGCCTAATGAGCAGTTCTTC,CASSPLLAGGPNEQFF
TRBV6-1,TRBJ2-3,NA,TRBD1,TGTGCCAGCAGTGAAGTGGCAGGGGGCCCCACAGATACGCAGTATTTT,CASSEVAGGPTDTQYF
TRBV19,TRBJ2-5,NA,TRBD1,TGTGCCACCGGACAGGGTAGGGGAGAGACCCAGTACTTC,CATGQGRGETQYF
TRBV6-6,TRBJ2-7,NA,NA,TGTGCCAGCAGCCTAGACCCAAGCTCCTACGAGCAGTACTTC,CASSLDPSSYEQYF
TRBV19,TRBJ2-3,NA,TRBD2,TGTGCCAGTAGTATTGCACTAGCGGTTGCCACAGATACGCAGTATTTT,CASSIALAVATDTQYF
TRBV3-1/TRBV3-2,TRBJ2-5,NA,NA,TGTGCCAGCAGCCTAGCGGAAGAGACCCAGTACTTC,CASSLAEETQYF
TRBV30,TRBJ2-1,NA,TRBD1,TGTGCCTGGAGTGCTGACAGGGACCATGAGCAGTTCTTC,CAWSADRDHEQFF
TRBV18,TRBJ2-1,NA,TRBD2,TGTGCCAGCTCACAAGGGACGGGGGGTCGGCTTGAGCAGTTCTTC,CASSQGTGGRLEQFF